The source of this TCR beta chain is a study of glioma-infiltrating T cells after dendritic cell vaccination. On the study more broadly: Three intradermal dendritic cell vaccine injections were given every two weeks.

The CDR3 length is 14 residues. In germline, CDR1 is SGHAT, CDR2 FQNNGV. Trimming cost V 3 bases and J 6 bases, with 11 bases left between them. Assay used: immunoSEQ multiplex PCR; TCRdb lists only in-frame clones, some missing. The sample has over 65,000 clones; around 85% are singletons. Documented time point: after dendritic cell vaccination, including at tumor progression/relapse. The chain recombines TRBV11-2 with TRBJ1-4; tentative D call: TRBD1 (5 bases). This clonotype was sampled from a human donor with glioblastoma. This specimen consisted of blood, obtained after dendritic cell vaccination. CDR3 region: CASSLGRLDEKLFF. CDR3 bases: TGTGCCAGCAGCTTGGGGCGTTTGGATGAAAAACTGTTTTTT.